The present T cell receptor beta chain was sequenced within a study of spatial heterogeneity in lung cancer. Overall study context: Any follow-up PBMC samples that were available went on to be sequenced, and the median time to follow-up was around 25 months after resection. General study results and limits: Ubiquitous expanded tumor TCRs showed up in blood more at resection than follow-up.

Of note for this clonotype: Antigen specificity is unknown.

Each TCR cDNA molecule carried a unique molecular identifier. TCRdb itself ran the 5' RACE reads through MiXCR, one entry per CDR3 protein. The sample records 20,000 to 30,000 distinct CDR3 sequences, 9% to 10% being singletons. Sample time point: blood at routine non-recurrence follow-up after resection. Whole RNA, which was extracted from tumor, nontumor lung tissue or frozen PBMC, was sequenced without any cell sorting. The sequence came from a male donor with early-stage non-small cell lung cancer. The sequences come from PBMCs, collected at follow-up.

The CDR3 region is CASSPPGQIPFNYGYTF. The CDR3 region has the DNA TGTGCCAGCAGCCCTCCGGGACAGATACCTTTTAACTATGGCTACACCTTC. The rearrangement uses TRBV6-2 or TRBV6-3 and TRBJ1-2, with 7 bases aligning to TRBD1. This CDR3 region has 17 residues. V trimming: 6 bases; J trimming: 1 base; junction bases outside the gene matches: 14. CDR1 and CDR2 from the germline V gene are MNHEY and SVGEGT.